This T cell receptor (beta chain) was found in a study of blood T cell repertoires in COVID-19. Study-wide context: Samples came from the United States, Italy and Spain, spanning acute and convalescent COVID-19. Sources were T cells, B-cell-depleted T cells, or PBMCs; the material itself was cDNA or gDNA.

Original handling: Reference gene primer amplification yielded estimated nucleated cell counts. Clones were read by immunoSEQ multiplex PCR, and TCRdb kept only the in-frame ones, dropping some. The V and J calls and the clone size are those of that table, but D and trimming were determined from the DNA. The profile shows approximately 15,000 clones, roughly nine tenths of them singletons. The CDR3 length is 15 residues. V lost 2 bases and J 1 base, leaving 10 bases between the germline ends. CDR1 is SGHKS and CDR2 is YYEKEE in the germline V gene (reference sequence). The chain couples TRBV5-5 to TRBJ1-5, with D uncertain. The TCR sequence derives from a human donor in a cohort sampled during active COVID-19. The sequenced material came from peripheral blood. CDR3 nucleotides: TGTGCCAGCAGCTTCACACAGCCCAGCAATCAGCCCCAGCATTTT. Residues: CASSFTQPSNQPQHF.